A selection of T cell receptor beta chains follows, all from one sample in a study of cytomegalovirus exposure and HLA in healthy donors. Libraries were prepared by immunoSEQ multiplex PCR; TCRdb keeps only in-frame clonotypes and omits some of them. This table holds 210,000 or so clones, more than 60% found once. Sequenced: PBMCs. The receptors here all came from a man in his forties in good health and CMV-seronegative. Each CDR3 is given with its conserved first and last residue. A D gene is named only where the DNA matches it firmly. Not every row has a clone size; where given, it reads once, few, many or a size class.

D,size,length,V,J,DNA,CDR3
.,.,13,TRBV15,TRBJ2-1,TGTGCCACCAGCAGCACTAGTGCCTATGAGCAGTTCTTC,CATSSTSAYEQFF
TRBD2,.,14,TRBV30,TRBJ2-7,TGTGCCTGTGTAGCGGGAGATGGTGTAGGCGAGCAGTACTTC,CACVAGDGVGEQYF
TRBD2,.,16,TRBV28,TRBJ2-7,TGTGCCAGCAGCAGGGAGAGTGGCCGGGAGGACTACGAGCAGTACTTC,CASSRESGREDYEQYF
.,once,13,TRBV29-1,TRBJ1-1,TGCAGCGGTCGTAAGGGGCAGAACACTGAAGCTTTCTTT,CSGRKGQNTEAFF
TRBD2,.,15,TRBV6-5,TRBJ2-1,TGTGCCAGCAGGCAGCGGGAGGGCTCCTACAATGAGCAGTTCTTC,CASRQREGSYNEQFF
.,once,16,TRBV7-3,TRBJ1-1,TGTGCCAGCAGCCCGTATAATCGGGGGGGGGATACTGAAGCTTTCTTT,CASSPYNRGGDTEAFF
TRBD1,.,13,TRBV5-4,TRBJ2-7,TGTGCCAGCAGCCCCCAGACAGGGGACGAGCAGTACTTC,CASSPQTGDEQYF
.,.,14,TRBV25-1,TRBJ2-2,TGTGCCAGCAGTTCCAACACGGGGACCGGGGAGCTGTTTTTT,CASSSNTGTGELFF
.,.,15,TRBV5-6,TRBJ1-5,TGTGCCAGCAGTCGGAGACAGCAGAGCAATCAACCCCAGCATTTT,CASSRRQQSNQPQHF
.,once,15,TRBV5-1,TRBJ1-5,TGCGCCAGCAGCTTGGGGCAGGCACCTAATCAGCCCCAGCATTTT,CASSLGQAPNQPQHF